This T cell receptor (beta chain) was profiled in a study of cytomegalovirus exposure and HLA in healthy donors. The PCR contained 60 Vbeta and 13 Jbeta primers. Only in-frame clones appear in the TCRdb table, and some are missing; sequencing was by immunoSEQ multiplex PCR. The sample carries some 250,000 clones, around 81% recorded once. Concerning this clone: Antigen unknown.

Trimming took off 5 bases at V and 4 bases at J, with 15 bases between the two ends. The CDR3 contains 15 residues. Germline V gene lookup returns CDR1 SGHVS and CDR2 FQNEAQ. Study conclusions and caveats: An analysis that came later showed most CMV-associated TCR beta chains appearing HLA-restricted.

This sequence originates from a woman aged 60 to 75 in good health and CMV-seropositive. Sequencing input: PBMCs. V is TRBV7-8 and J is TRBJ1-5, with D tentatively TRBD1 (5 bases). For the CDR3, the DNA is TGTGCCAGCAGCCCCGGGGGGGATAGGAATCAGCCCCAGCATTTT. The encoded protein is CASSPGGDRNQPQHF.